One T cell receptor beta chain is described in this entry. The sample belongs to a study of PD-1 blockade in mismatch repair-deficient tumors. Assay used: immunoSEQ multiplex PCR; TCRdb lists only in-frame clones, some missing. The sample has over 75,000 clones, approximately 81% seen once. Germline assignment: CDR1 GTSNPN and CDR2 SVGIG (reference sequence). V was shortened by 2 bases and J by 7 bases, with 14 bases between the two germline ends. The CDR3 is 14 amino acids. J is TRBJ2-2 and V is TRBV30; TRBD2 is a possible D gene (5 bases). The sequences come from peripheral blood, collected 12 weeks after starting pembrolizumab. This TCR came from an adult with mismatch repair-deficient cancer. The CDR3 DNA sequence: TGTGCCTGGAGTTCGACTACCTCGGGCGGGGAGCTGTTTTTT. Its protein is CAWSSTTSGGELFF. Variable domain in full (rest from reference TRBV30 and TRBJ2-2): SQTIHQWPATLVQPVGSPLSLECTVEGTSNPNLYWYRQAAGRGLQLLFYSVGIGQISSEVPQNLSASRPQDRQFILSSKKLLLSDSGFYLCAWSSTTSGGELFFGEGSRLTVL.